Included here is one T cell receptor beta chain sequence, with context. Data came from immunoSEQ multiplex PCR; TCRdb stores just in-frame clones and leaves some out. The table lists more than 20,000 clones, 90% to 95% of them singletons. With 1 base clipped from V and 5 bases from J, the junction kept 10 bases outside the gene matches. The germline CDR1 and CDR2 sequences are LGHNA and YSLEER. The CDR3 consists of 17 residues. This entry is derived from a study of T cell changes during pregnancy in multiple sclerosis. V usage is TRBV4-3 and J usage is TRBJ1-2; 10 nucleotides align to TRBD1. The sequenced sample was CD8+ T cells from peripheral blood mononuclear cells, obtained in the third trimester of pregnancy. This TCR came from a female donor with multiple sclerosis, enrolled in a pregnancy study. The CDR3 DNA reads TGCGCCAGCAGCCAAGCACCATTGGGACAGGGGTTATATGGCTACACCTTC. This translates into CASSQAPLGQGLYGYTF.